A selection of T cell receptor beta chains follows, all from one sample in a study of metastatic and nonmetastatic thyroid tumors. TCRdb reprocessed the PCR reads using MiXCR. The data contain some 46,000 clones, around 25% of them singletons. Material: blood. The receptors shown here come from a male donor with papillary thyroid cancer or a benign thyroid nodule (not recorded which). Some clones in this sample may be carry-over from other donors' samples. Both conserved end residues are part of each CDR3. A D gene is named only where the DNA matches it firmly. The listing skips clone size in some rows; elsewhere it reads once, few, many or a size class.

CASSVGNSPTSGNTIYF,TGTGCCAGCAGTGTAGGGAACAGCCCTACCTCTGGAAACACCATATATTTT,TRBJ1-3,few,.,TRBV6-1
CASRGLAGVPPGANVLTF,TGTGCTAGCAGAGGACTAGCGGGAGTGCCTCCTGGGGCCAACGTCCTGACTTTC,TRBJ2-6,.,TRBD2,TRBV6-5
CASSLFEAGGETQYF,TGTGCCAGCAGTTTATTTGAGGCGGGGGGAGAGACCCAGTACTTC,TRBJ2-5,many,TRBD2,TRBV27
CASSRGANQPQHF,TGTGCCAGCAGTAGAGGGGCCAATCAGCCCCAGCATTTT,TRBJ1-5,few,.,TRBV6-1
CSVPDRGQTNEKLFF,TGCAGTGTTCCGGACAGGGGGCAGACTAATGAAAAACTGTTTTTT,TRBJ1-4,many,TRBD1,TRBV20-1
CAILTRDRGSNQPQHF,TGTGCCATCCTCACCAGGGACAGGGGAAGTAATCAGCCCCAGCATTTT,TRBJ1-5,few,TRBD1,TRBV28
CASSSGLEDEKLFF,TGCGCCAGCAGCTCGGGCTTGGAAGATGAAAAACTGTTTTTT,TRBJ1-4,few,.,TRBV5-1
CASSYEQGVDYNEQFF,TGTGCCAGCAGTTACGAACAGGGGGTTGACTACAATGAGCAGTTCTTC,TRBJ2-1,many,TRBD1,TRBV9
CSATSGGQGNSPLHF,TGCAGTGCTACTTCTGGGGGACAGGGTAATTCACCCCTCCACTTT,TRBJ1-6,.,TRBD1,TRBV20-1
CASSLDTGETNEQFF,TGCGCCAGCAGCTTGGATACGGGAGAGACGAATGAGCAGTTCTTC,TRBJ2-1,many,.,TRBV5-1
CASLGLAGPTGELFF,TGTGCCAGCCTTGGACTAGCGGGTCCCACCGGGGAGCTGTTTTTT,TRBJ2-2,medium-sized,TRBD2,TRBV6-1
CASSQRDVSYGRSSYEQYF,TGTGCCAGCAGCCAAAGGGACGTCTCGTACGGCCGAAGCTCCTACGAGCAGTACTTC,TRBJ2-7,medium-sized,.,TRBV3-1
CATSGYTNYGYTF,TGTGCCACCAGCGGTTATACTAACTATGGCTACACCTTC,TRBJ1-2,many,.,TRBV24-1
CSAYTGFSNQPQHF,TGCAGTGCTTATACAGGTTTTAGCAATCAGCCCCAGCATTTT,TRBJ1-5,many,.,TRBV20-1
CASSCDREKLFF,TGTGCCAGCAGTTGTGATCGTGAAAAACTGTTTTTT,TRBJ1-4,.,.,TRBV6-9
CASTPPGYSGNTIYF,TGTGCCAGCACCCCGCCAGGCTACTCTGGAAACACCATATATTTT,TRBJ1-3,many,.,TRBV7-9
CSARGPGRGVYEQYF,TGCAGTGCTAGGGGACCGGGACGCGGGGTTTACGAGCAGTACTTC,TRBJ2-7,many,.,TRBV20-1
CAWTPRPGDTQYF,TGTGCCTGGACCCCTCGACCGGGAGATACGCAGTATTTT,TRBJ2-3,many,.,TRBV30
CASTGGKLPTDTQYF,TGTGCCAGCACAGGGGGGAAACTCCCGACAGATACGCAGTATTTT,TRBJ2-3,many,.,TRBV6-1
CASSWTRDTSYNEQFF,TGTGCCAGCAGCTGGACCCGGGACACAAGTTACAATGAGCAGTTCTTC,TRBJ2-1,.,.,TRBV11-2
CASSPDRGFHSPLHF,TGTGCCAGCAGCCCGGACAGGGGATTTCATTCACCCCTCCACTTT,TRBJ1-6,many,TRBD1,TRBV5-4
CASSTGGYTSNQPQHF,TGTGCCAGCTCCACAGGGGGGTATACGAGCAATCAGCCCCAGCATTTT,TRBJ1-5,many,TRBD1,TRBV19
CASSPGVRDTGELFF,TGTGCCAGCAGCCCGGGGGTCCGTGACACCGGTGAGCTGTTTTTT,TRBJ2-2,.,.,TRBV7-8
CASSYGTSWAGELFF,TGTGCCAGCAGTTACGGGACCTCCTGGGCCGGGGAGCTGTTTTTT,TRBJ2-2,many,.,TRBV6-2/TRBV6-3
CASSQQGNTEAFF,TGTGCCAGCAGTCAGCAGGGCAACACTGAAGCTTTCTTT,TRBJ1-1,.,.,TRBV6-1
CAWSFLDLNRIQYF,TGTGCCTGGAGTTTCTTAGACCTAAATCGGATTCAGTACTTC,TRBJ2-4,many,.,TRBV30
CSAKLQGLNTEAFF,TGCAGTGCTAAACTACAGGGTTTGAACACTGAAGCTTTCTTT,TRBJ1-1,many,.,TRBV20-1
CASRYEQNNSPLHF,TGTGCCAGCAGGTACGAACAGAACAATTCACCCCTCCACTTT,TRBJ1-6,many,.,TRBV2
CATSEGRTGWETQYF,TGTGCCACCAGTGAGGGCCGGACAGGGTGGGAGACCCAGTACTTC,TRBJ2-5,many,TRBD1,TRBV24-1
CSARPVGQGAVGELFF,TGCAGTGCTAGGCCCGTGGGTCAGGGGGCGGTCGGGGAGCTGTTTTTT,TRBJ2-2,many,TRBD1,TRBV20-1
CASTPLLGRETNTEAFF,TGTGCCAGCACCCCCCTATTGGGCAGAGAAACGAACACTGAAGCTTTCTTT,TRBJ1-1,.,.,TRBV6-6
CSARQRDYLYEQYF,TGCAGTGCTAGACAGCGGGACTATCTCTACGAGCAGTACTTC,TRBJ2-7,.,TRBD2,TRBV20-1
CASSSAGGYTF,TGTGCCAGCAGTAGCGCGGGTGGCTACACCTTC,TRBJ1-2,few,.,TRBV6-2/TRBV6-3
CASTGATYEQYF,TGTGCCTCCACAGGGGCAACCTACGAGCAGTACTTC,TRBJ2-7,.,TRBD1,TRBV30
CASSLGLNEQYF,TGTGCCAGCAGCTTGGGGCTGAACGAGCAGTACTTC,TRBJ2-7,medium-sized,.,TRBV7-2
CASSGDRWQSYEQYF,TGTGCCAGCAGTGGGGACAGGTGGCAATCCTACGAGCAGTACTTC,TRBJ2-7,.,TRBD1,TRBV12-3/TRBV12-4
CASSEMMGRAEAFF,TGTGCCAGCAGTGAAATGATGGGCCGGGCTGAAGCTTTCTTT,TRBJ1-1,many,.,TRBV6-1
CACSRTGLQPQHF,TGTGCCTGCAGCAGAACAGGGCTTCAGCCCCAGCATTTT,TRBJ1-5,.,.,TRBV14
CASIQAGRTDQPQHF,TGTGCCAGCATCCAAGCAGGCAGGACCGATCAGCCCCAGCATTTT,TRBJ1-5,few,.,TRBV28
CASREGRGHEQCF,TGTGCCAGCAGGGAGGGTAGGGGGCACGAACAGTGCTTC,TRBJ2-7,.,.,TRBV6-1
CASSVGQGYEQFF,TGTGCCAGCAGCGTAGGTCAAGGTTATGAGCAGTTCTTC,TRBJ2-1,.,.,TRBV9
CASSLGQSGEQYF,TGTGCCAGCAGCTTGGGCCAGTCGGGGGAGCAGTACTTC,TRBJ2-7,many,.,TRBV7-9
CASSFGSQETQYF,TGTGCCAGCAGTTTCGGGTCCCAAGAGACCCAGTACTTC,TRBJ2-5,few,.,TRBV27
CASSLGNEQFF,TGTGCCAGCAGCCTCGGGAATGAGCAGTTCTTC,TRBJ2-1,.,.,TRBV11-2
CASSSSPENTIYF,TGTGCCAGCAGTTCCTCGCCCGAAAACACCATATATTTT,TRBJ1-3,many,.,TRBV28
CAISRGSYGADPYEQYF,TGTGCCATCAGTCGGGGCAGCTACGGGGCAGATCCCTACGAGCAGTACTTC,TRBJ2-7,many,.,TRBV10-3
CASSPRTSGMSSYEQYF,TGTGCCAGCTCACCGAGGACTAGCGGGATGTCCTCCTACGAGCAGTACTTC,TRBJ2-7,.,TRBD2,TRBV18